This TCR beta chain derives from a study of OX40 agonist ivuxolimab in advanced cancers. Across the whole study: Treatment of patients was with ivuxolimab, an agonistic anti-OX40 (CD134) antibody. Mean age approximately 66 years, range roughly 20 to 85; 82.7% male. Dose-escalation patients' cancers were hepatocellular carcinoma, melanoma, renal cell or head and neck cancer. General study points: CD8+ T cells were the subset that, on average, had more expanded clones than CD4+.

As for this clone: Its antigen remains unidentified.

V gave up 0 bases and J gave up 0 bases; unmatched junction bases: 9. CDR3 length: 21 residues. Germline CDR1 and CDR2: MGHRA and YSYEKL. Sequencing used immunoSEQ multiplex PCR; TCRdb keeps in-frame clones, though not all of them. The sample carries some 30,000 clones, approximately 84% recorded once. This specimen consisted of CD4+ or CD8+ T cells sorted from blood, obtained in a trial of the OX40 agonist ivuxolimab. The V call is TRBV4-1, the J call TRBJ2-3; 16 nucleotides match TRBD2. The receptor comes from an adult with an advanced solid tumor such as melanoma, head and neck, liver or kidney cancer. DNA for the CDR3: TGCGCCAGCAGCCAAGATCGGGGACTAGCGGGAGGGCACTTTAGCACAGATACGCAGTATTTT. It specifies CASSQDRGLAGGHFSTDTQYF.